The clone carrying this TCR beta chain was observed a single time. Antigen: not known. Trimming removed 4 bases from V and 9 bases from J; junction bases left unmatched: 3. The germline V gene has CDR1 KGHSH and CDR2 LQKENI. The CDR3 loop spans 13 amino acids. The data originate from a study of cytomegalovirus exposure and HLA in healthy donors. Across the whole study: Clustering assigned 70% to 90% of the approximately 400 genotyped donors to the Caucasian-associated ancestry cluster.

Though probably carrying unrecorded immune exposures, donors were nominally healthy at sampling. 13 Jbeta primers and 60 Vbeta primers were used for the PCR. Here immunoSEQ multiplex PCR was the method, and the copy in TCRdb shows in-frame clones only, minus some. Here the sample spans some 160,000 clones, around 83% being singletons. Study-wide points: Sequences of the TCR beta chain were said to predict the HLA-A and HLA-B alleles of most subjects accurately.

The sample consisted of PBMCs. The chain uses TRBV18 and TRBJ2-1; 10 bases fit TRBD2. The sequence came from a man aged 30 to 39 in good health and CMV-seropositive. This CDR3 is CASSLGLAVEQFF. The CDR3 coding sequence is TGTGCCAGCTCACTCGGACTAGCGGTTGAGCAGTTCTTC.